The TCR beta chain under discussion was sequenced for a study of shared clonotypes between healthy human individuals. Study-level results: Non-shared clonotypes were found to have lower generation probabilities than the clonotypes that were shared by all four of the sorted-subset donors.

This clone showed up just a few times. What it binds is not known. Other DNA sequences from this sample encode an identical CDR3 as well. Each subset's genomic DNA was shared equally among a number of immunoSEQ plates. The method was immunoSEQ multiplex PCR; TCRdb's version includes in-frame clones alone and lacks a portion of them. The sample lists about 2.3 million clones; approximately 95% were seen once. This receptor was identified in a man younger than 35 in good health. Some clones in this sample may be carry-over from other donors' samples. Sequenced: naive CD4+ T cells from PBMCs. Subset indicated: CD45RA+ positively selected.

The CDR3 is CASTENTEAFF. CDR3 coding DNA: TGTGCCAGCACAGAGAACACTGAAGCTTTCTTT. The chain combines TRBV2 with TRBJ1-1; D not certain. Germline V gene data show CDR1 as SNHLY and CDR2 as FYNNEI. Trimming left V 7 bases short and J 1 base short, with 4 bases between. This CDR3 has 11 amino acids.